This T cell receptor beta chain originates from a study of shared clonotypes between healthy human individuals. Study-wide points: Sharing across a few donors was seen in around 5% of naive CD4 clonotypes. Sorted-subset sequencing was shown by rarefaction to be incomplete despite large depth. Researchers sampled only blood; tissue repertoires likely differ.

Trimming pared 4 bases from V and 7 bases from J, leaving 21 bases between. This CDR3 is 16 amino acids long. Germline CDR1 is SGDLS and CDR2 is YYNGEE. Remarks on this clone: What it binds is not known.

Method: immunoSEQ multiplex PCR; TCRdb's copy keeps in-frame clones and lacks some. The sample has over a million clones, about 75% seen once. Sequences were obtained from memory CD4+ T cells sorted from blood. The subset denotes: CD45RA-negative fraction. This TCR was recovered from a man aged 18-30 years in good health. This chain connects TRBV9 to TRBJ2-4; tentatively, D is TRBD2 (6 bases). The CDR3 DNA sequence: TGTGCCAGCAGCCCCACGGGGACTGAGGGTAGGAACATTCAGTACTTC. It is translated as CASSPTGTEGRNIQYF.